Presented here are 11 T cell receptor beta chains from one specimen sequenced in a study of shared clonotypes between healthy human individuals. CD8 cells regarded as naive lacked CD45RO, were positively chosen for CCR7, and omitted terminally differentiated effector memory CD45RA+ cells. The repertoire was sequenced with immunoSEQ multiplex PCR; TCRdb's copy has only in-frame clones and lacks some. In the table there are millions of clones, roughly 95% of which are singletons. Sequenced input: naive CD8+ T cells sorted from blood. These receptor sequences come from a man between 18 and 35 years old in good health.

The CDR3 coding sequence is TGTGCCAGCAGCTTAGTGGCGGAGCGAGGCTACACCTTC. Its translation: CASSLVAERGYTF. The chain carries TRBV11-2 and TRBJ1-2; D is uncertain. Germline-derived CDR1 and CDR2 are SGHAT and FQNNGV. This CDR3 contains 13 residues. The V and J ends lost 1 base and 8 bases respectively, with 11 bases between them.

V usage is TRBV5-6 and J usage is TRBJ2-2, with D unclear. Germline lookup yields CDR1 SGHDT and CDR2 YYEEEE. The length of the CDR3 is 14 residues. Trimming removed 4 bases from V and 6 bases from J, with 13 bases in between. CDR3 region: CASSRWGGAGELFF. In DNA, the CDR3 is TGTGCCAGCAGCCGATGGGGTGGAGCCGGGGAGCTGTTTTTT. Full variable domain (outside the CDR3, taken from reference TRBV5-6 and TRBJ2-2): DAGVTQSPTHLIKTRGQQVTLRCSPKSGHDTVSWYQQALGQGPQFIFQYYEEEERQRGNFPDRFSGHQFPNYSSELNVNALLLGDSALYLCASSRWGGAGELFFGEGSRLTVL.

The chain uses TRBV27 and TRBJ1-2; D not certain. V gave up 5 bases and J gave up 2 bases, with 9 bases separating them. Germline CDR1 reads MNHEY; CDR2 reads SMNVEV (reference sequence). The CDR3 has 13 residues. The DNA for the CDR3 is TGTGCCAGCAGTAGGACTGGGAACTATGGCTACACCTTC. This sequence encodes CASSRTGNYGYTF.

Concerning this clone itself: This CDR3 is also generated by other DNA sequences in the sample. CDR3 protein: CASSYGLEETQYF. CDR3 bases: TGTGCCAGCAGTTACGGACTGGAAGAGACCCAGTACTTC. The V call is TRBV6-5, the J call TRBJ2-5; tentative D call: TRBD2 (5 bases). V was pared by 2 bases and J by 3 bases, with 7 bases between. This CDR3 has 13 residues. Per the germline V gene, CDR1 is MNHEY and CDR2 is SVGAGI.

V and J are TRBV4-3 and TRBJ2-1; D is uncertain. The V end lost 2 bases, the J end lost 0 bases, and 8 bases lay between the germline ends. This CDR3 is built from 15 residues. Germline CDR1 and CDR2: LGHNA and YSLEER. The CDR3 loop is CASSQLAVSYNEQFF. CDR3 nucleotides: TGCGCCAGCAGCCAATTGGCGGTCTCCTACAATGAGCAGTTCTTC.

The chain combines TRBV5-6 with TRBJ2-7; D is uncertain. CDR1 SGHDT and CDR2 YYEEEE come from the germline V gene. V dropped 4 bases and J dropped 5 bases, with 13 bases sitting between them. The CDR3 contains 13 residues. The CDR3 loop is CASSASPGDEQYF. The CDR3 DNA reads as TGTGCCAGCAGCGCAAGTCCAGGAGACGAGCAGTACTTC.

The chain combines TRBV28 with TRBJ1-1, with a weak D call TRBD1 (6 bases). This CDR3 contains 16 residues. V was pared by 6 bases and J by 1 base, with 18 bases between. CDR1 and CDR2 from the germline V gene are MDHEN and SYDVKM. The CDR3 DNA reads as TGTGCCAGCAGACCAACCTTAGGGACACCGAACACTGAAGCTTTCTTT. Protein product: CASRPTLGTPNTEAFF.

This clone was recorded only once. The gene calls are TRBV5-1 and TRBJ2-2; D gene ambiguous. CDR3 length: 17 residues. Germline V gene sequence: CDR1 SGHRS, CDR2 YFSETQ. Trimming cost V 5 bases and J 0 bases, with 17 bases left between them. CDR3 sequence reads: CASRSVPWTPNTGELFF. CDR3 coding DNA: TGCGCCAGCAGATCTGTCCCGTGGACGCCGAACACCGGGGAGCTGTTTTTT.

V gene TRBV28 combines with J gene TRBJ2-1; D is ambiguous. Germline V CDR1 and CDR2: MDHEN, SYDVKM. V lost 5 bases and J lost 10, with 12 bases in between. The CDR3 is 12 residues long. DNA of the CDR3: TGTGCCAGCAGTGTCGACGGCACAGAGCAGTTCTTC. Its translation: CASSVDGTEQFF.

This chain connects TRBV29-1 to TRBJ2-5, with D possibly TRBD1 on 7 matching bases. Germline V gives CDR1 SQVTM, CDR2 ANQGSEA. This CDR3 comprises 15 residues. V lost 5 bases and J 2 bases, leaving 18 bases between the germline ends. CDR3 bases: TGCAGCGTTAACCGACAGGGACGGGAGCAAGAGACCCAGTACTTC. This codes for CSVNRQGREQETQYF.

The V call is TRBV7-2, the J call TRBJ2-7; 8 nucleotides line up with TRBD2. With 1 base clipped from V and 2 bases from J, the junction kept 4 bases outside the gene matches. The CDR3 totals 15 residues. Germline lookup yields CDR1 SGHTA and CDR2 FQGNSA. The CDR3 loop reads CASSLELAEAYEQYF. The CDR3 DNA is TGTGCCAGCAGCTTAGAACTAGCGGAGGCCTACGAGCAGTACTTC.